The entry below describes one T cell receptor beta chain. Its antigen remains unknown. From germline, CDR1 is SEHNR and CDR2 FQNEAQ (reference sequence). V was pared by 5 bases and J by 3 bases, with 8 bases between. The length of the CDR3 is 13 residues. The sample comes from a study of T cell responses to AZD1222 COVID-19 vaccine. Data came from immunoSEQ multiplex PCR; TCRdb stores just in-frame clones and leaves some out. The table includes some 170,000 clones, roughly 91% detected once. Whole-study results and caveats: White British people made up most donors, females outnumbered males, and clonal diversity was possibly underestimated. Repertoires were collected only later (after the peak T cell response had occurred).

V gene TRBV7-9 combines with J gene TRBJ2-1; D is uncertain. The specimen was peripheral blood, collected on day 0 of AZD1222 vaccination. The TCR was taken from an adult in good health. The CDR3 DNA sequence: TGTGCCAGCAGCCTTGGTAGCTACAATGAGCAGTTCTTC. Protein: CASSLGSYNEQFF.